This passage covers 20 T cell receptor beta chains from one sample sequenced in a study of cytomegalovirus exposure and HLA in healthy donors. The PCR employed 60 Vbeta primers together with 13 Jbeta primers. Sequencing was performed with immunoSEQ multiplex PCR; in TCRdb, only in-frame clones are kept and a portion is missing. The repertoire consists of some 130,000 clones, with 70% to 85% occurring once and the leading ten covering about 7%. Material: PBMCs. The receptors originated from a man aged 35 to 55 in good health and CMV-seropositive.

The chain is built from TRBV4-1 and TRBJ2-1; the D is unclear. In germline, CDR1 is MGHRA, CDR2 YSYEKL. V dropped 4 bases and J dropped 5 bases, with 18 bases sitting between them. The CDR3 length is 16 residues. In DNA form, the CDR3 reads TGCGCCAGCAGCCTCTTGTTGGTCCTAGGAGACAATGAGCAGTTCTTC. Translated: CASSLLLVLGDNEQFF.

The chain's CDR3 is CAWSNPTVSYEQYF. The DNA for the CDR3 is TGTGCCTGGTCGAACCCGACAGTCTCCTACGAGCAGTACTTC. The chain recombines TRBV30 with TRBJ2-7; perhaps TRBD1 as D (5 bases). Trimming shortened V by 5 bases and J by 0 bases, and 14 bases separated the two germline ends. Germline V gene sequence: CDR1 GTSNPN, CDR2 SVGIG (reference sequence). The CDR3 extends over 14 amino acids.

The J gene is TRBJ2-5, the V gene TRBV5-1; TRBD2 might be the D (6 bases). The J call may be wrong; the DNA end is better matched by TRBJ2-7. CDR1 and CDR2 from the germline V gene are SGHRS and YFSETQ. The CDR3 covers 15 residues. CDR3 in amino acids: CASSLTGEDWNEQYF. As DNA, the CDR3 is TGCGCCAGCAGCTTGACCGGGGAGGACTGGAACGAGCAGTACTTC.

This chain connects TRBV27 to TRBJ1-6, with TRBD1 identical over 7 bases. The CDR3 is 16 residues long. V gave up 5 bases and J gave up 3 bases; unmatched junction bases: 7. In germline, CDR1 is MNHEY, CDR2 SMNVEV (reference sequence). DNA of the CDR3: TGTGCCAGCAGTCTGGCCGGGACAGTCTATAATTCACCCCTCCACTTT. Protein product: CASSLAGTVYNSPLHF.

A few counts support this clone. CDR3 residues: CASSYSRSGAYEQYF. As DNA, the CDR3 is TGTGCCAGCAGTTACTCGAGATCGGGGGCCTACGAGCAGTACTTC. The chain links TRBV6-5 to TRBJ2-7; tentatively, D is TRBD2 (6 bases). Germline V CDR1 and CDR2: MNHEY, SVGAGI. CDR3 length equals 15 residues. V lost 0 bases to trimming and J lost 2 bases, with 11 bases between them.

The J gene is TRBJ2-2, the V gene TRBV4-2, with 10 bases identical to TRBD2. Looked up from germline, CDR1 is LGHNA and CDR2 is YNFKEQ. V dropped 0 bases and J dropped 8; count of bases not matched to a gene: 3. This CDR3 is 15 amino acids long. DNA for the CDR3: TGTGCCAGCAGCCAAGACGGACTAGCGGTGGGGGAGCTGTTTTTT. It specifies CASSQDGLAVGELFF.

This chain uses TRBV6-5 with TRBJ1-1; TRBD1 agrees at 8 bases. V was pared by 2 bases and J by 7 bases, with 3 bases of the junction left unmatched. The CDR3 has 13 residues. Germline values: CDR1 MNHEY, CDR2 SVGAGI. The CDR3 loop is CASSYGQGYEAFF. The CDR3 coding sequence is TGTGCCAGCAGTTACGGACAGGGATATGAAGCTTTCTTT.

The gene calls are TRBV5-5 and TRBJ2-2; D is perhaps TRBD2 (6 bases). This CDR3 is 16 amino acids long. Germline V gene sequence: CDR1 SGHKS, CDR2 YYEKEE (reference sequence). Trimming cost V 3 bases and J 4 bases, with 16 bases left between them. This chain's CDR3 is CASSYRERYSTGELFF. CDR3 DNA: TGTGCCAGCAGCTATCGGGAGAGGTACTCCACCGGGGAGCTGTTTTTT.

The gene calls are TRBV30 and TRBJ1-1; 8 nucleotides agree with TRBD1. The CDR3 totals 11 residues. V dropped 7 bases and J dropped 11; count of bases not matched to a gene: 9. The V gene's germline CDR1 is GTSNPN and CDR2 SVGIG (reference sequence). CDR3 in amino acids: CAYSTGARAFF. As DNA, the CDR3 is TGTGCCTACTCGACAGGGGCGCGGGCTTTCTTT.

In this sample, this clone turned up a few times. The CDR3 nucleotides read TGTGCCAGCATGGGCGGGAGTGTAGATGAGCAGTTCTTC. Its protein product is CASMGGSVDEQFF. V usage is TRBV5-4 and J usage is TRBJ2-1; TRBD2 matches at 7 bases. J gave up 8 bases and V 6 bases, and 8 bases lay outside the gene matches. The germline V gene encodes CDR1 SGHNT and CDR2 YYREEE (reference sequence). The CDR3 totals 13 residues.

This clone was observed once. This chain joins TRBV25-1 and TRBJ2-4; no clear D gene. Trimming pared 2 bases from V and 11 bases from J, leaving 16 bases between. Per the germline V gene, CDR1 is MGHDK and CDR2 is SYGVNS. This CDR3 comprises 14 residues. The CDR3, as DNA: TGTGCCAGCAGTGAAAGGAACAGATCCTCCGTTCAGTACTTC. Amino acids: CASSERNRSSVQYF. The variable domain in full, with the rest retrieved from reference TRBV25-1 and TRBJ2-4, is EADIYQTPRYLVIGTGKKITLECSQTMGHDKMYWYQQDPGMELHLIHYSYGVNSTEKGDLSSESTVSRIRTEHFPLTLESARPSHTSQYLCASSERNRSSVQYFGAGTRLSVL.

The V call is TRBV19, the J call TRBJ1-5, with a tentative D call TRBD1 (6 bases). V lost 1 base and J 2 bases, leaving 12 bases between the germline ends. CDR3 length: 16 residues. Germline assignment: CDR1 LNHDA and CDR2 SQIVND (reference sequence). The CDR3 loop is CASSIAGQYRNQPQHF. DNA of the CDR3: TGTGCCAGTAGTATAGCAGGACAGTACCGCAATCAGCCCCAGCATTTT.

The count of this clone is one. The chain joins TRBV7-9 to TRBJ2-5; tentative D call: TRBD1 (6 bases). V was pared by 4 bases and J by 5 bases, with 8 bases between. The CDR3 runs 12 residues. Germline CDR1 is SEHNR and CDR2 is FQNEAQ (reference sequence). This CDR3 reads CASSSQGETQYF. CDR3 bases: TGTGCCAGCAGCTCCCAGGGGGAGACCCAGTACTTC. Full variable domain (rest looked up from reference TRBV7-9 and TRBJ2-5): DTGVSQNPRHKITKRGQNVTFRCDPISEHNRLYWYRQTLGQGPEFLTYFQNEAQLEKSRLLSDRFSAERPKGSFSTLEIQRTEQGDSAMYLCASSSQGETQYFGPGTRLLVL.

This chain joins TRBV28 and TRBJ2-1, with a tentative D call TRBD1 (6 bases). The CDR3 sequence is 13 residues long. CDR1 MDHEN and CDR2 SYDVKM come from the germline V gene. With 2 bases removed from V and 7 bases from J, the gap between germline ends came to 9 bases. The CDR3 bases are TGTGCCAGCAGTTTACAGGGGTGGAATGAGCAGTTCTTC. Protein sequence: CASSLQGWNEQFF.

The J gene is TRBJ2-7, the V gene TRBV7-9, with a tentative D call TRBD1 (5 bases). The CDR3 runs 15 residues. V gave up 0 bases and J gave up 3 bases, with 12 bases separating them. Germline V gene sequence: CDR1 SEHNR, CDR2 FQNEAQ (reference sequence). The CDR3 DNA reads TGTGCCAGCAGCTTAGCACAGGACAATTTCTACGAGCAGTACTTC. Protein: CASSLAQDNFYEQYF.

The chain links TRBV4-1 to TRBJ2-7; 15 nucleotides align to TRBD2. The germline V gene has CDR1 MGHRA and CDR2 YSYEKL. The CDR3 contains 19 residues. V was clipped by 0 bases and J by 2 bases; unmatched bases: 8. CDR3 in DNA: TGCGCCAGCAGCCAAGAATTGGGACTAGCGGGAGGACCGACCTACGAGCAGTACTTC. This translates into CASSQELGLAGGPTYEQYF.

This chain uses TRBV10-3 with TRBJ1-2; perhaps TRBD1 as D (5 bases). This CDR3 comprises 12 residues. Per germline, CDR1 ENHRY and CDR2 SYGVKD. V lost 2 bases, J lost 8 bases, and 9 bases lay in between. The CDR3 region has the DNA TGTGCCATCAGTGAGGGGGCCATGGGCTACACCTTC. This gives the protein CAISEGAMGYTF.

This clone has just one count. V and J are TRBV28 and TRBJ1-2; a weak D match, TRBD1 (6 bases). CDR1 MDHEN and CDR2 SYDVKM come from the germline V gene. This CDR3 has 13 amino acids. Trimming cost V 10 bases and J 8 bases, with 20 bases left between them. DNA of the CDR3: TGTGCCACCCCCGGGACAAACTCTAGGGGCTACACCTTC. Its translation: CATPGTNSRGYTF.

The CDR3 DNA reads TGTGCCAGCAGCTTAGAGTCGGACTTGGGGGCTTTCTTT. It encodes CASSLESDLGAFF. This sequence joins TRBV5-4 and TRBJ1-1; D is ambiguous. The germline gives CDR1 SGHNT, CDR2 YYREEE (reference sequence). V was cut by 2 bases and J by 11 bases, with 16 bases left in between. This CDR3 comprises 13 residues.

This clone was observed once. At one end the junction does not follow the germline gene, possibly because of a read error. The chain uses TRBV12-5 and TRBJ2-1; 7 bases fit TRBD2. Germline assignment: CDR1 LGHNT and CDR2 FRNRAP. The CDR3 spans 12 residues. CDR3 sequence (DNA): TGTGCTAGTGCTCCTAATAGGGCTAGCGGCCTCTTC. Protein sequence: CASAPNRASGLF.